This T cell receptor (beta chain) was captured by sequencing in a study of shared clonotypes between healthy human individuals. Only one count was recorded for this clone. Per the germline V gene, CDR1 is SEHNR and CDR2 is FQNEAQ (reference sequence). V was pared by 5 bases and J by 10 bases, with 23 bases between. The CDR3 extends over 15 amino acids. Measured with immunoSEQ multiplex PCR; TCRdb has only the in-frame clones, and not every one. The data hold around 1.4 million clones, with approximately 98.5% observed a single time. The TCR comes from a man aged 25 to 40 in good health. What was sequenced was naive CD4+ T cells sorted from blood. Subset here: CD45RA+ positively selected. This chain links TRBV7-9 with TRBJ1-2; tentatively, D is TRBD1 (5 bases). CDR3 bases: TGTGCCAGCAGCCTGAGCGGGGGAGGACGGAAGAACTACACCTTC. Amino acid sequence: CASSLSGGGRKNYTF.